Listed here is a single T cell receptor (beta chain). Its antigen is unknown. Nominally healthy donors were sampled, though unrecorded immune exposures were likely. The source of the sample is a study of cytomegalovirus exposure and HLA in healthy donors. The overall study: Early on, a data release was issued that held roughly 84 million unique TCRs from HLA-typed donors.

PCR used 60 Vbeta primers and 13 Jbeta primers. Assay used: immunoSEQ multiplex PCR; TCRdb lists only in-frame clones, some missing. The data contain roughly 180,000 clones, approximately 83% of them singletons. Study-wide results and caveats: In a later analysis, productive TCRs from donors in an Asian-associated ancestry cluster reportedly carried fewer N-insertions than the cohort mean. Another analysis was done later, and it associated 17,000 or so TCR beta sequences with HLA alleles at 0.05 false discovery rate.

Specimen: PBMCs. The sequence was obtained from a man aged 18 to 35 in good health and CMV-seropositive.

The chain's CDR3 is CASSARDRGNTEAFF. DNA of the CDR3: TGTGCCAGCAGCGCGCGGGACAGGGGGAACACTGAAGCTTTCTTT. V usage is TRBV5-5 and J usage is TRBJ1-1, with TRBD1 identical over 10 bases. This CDR3 is 15 amino acids long. V shed 4 bases, J shed 1 base, and the junction held 4 bases outside the gene matches. Germline V lookup: CDR1 SGHKS, CDR2 YYEKEE (reference sequence).